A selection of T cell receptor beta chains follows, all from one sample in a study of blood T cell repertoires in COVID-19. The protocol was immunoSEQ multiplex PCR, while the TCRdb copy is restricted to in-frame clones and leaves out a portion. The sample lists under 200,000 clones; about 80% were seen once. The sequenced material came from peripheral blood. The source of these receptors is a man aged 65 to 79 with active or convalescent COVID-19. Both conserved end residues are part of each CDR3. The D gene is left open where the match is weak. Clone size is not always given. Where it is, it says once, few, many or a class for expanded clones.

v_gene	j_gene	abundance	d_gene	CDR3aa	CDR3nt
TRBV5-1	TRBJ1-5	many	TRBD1	CASSLGQGGGQPQHF	TGCGCCAGCAGCTTGGGACAGGGGGGCGGTCAGCCCCAGCATTTT
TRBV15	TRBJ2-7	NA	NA	CATSRGGLRGYEQYF	TGTGCCACCAGCAGAGGAGGTCTCCGGGGCTACGAGCAGTACTTC
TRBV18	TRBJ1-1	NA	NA	CASSPTGFNTEAFF	TGTGCCAGCTCGCCGACTGGCTTCAACACTGAAGCTTTCTTT
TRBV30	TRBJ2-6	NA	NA	CAWTPGRANVLTF	TGTGCCTGGACCCCCGGTAGGGCCAACGTCCTGACTTTC
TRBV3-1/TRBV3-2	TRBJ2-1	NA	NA	CASSQDGREQFF	TGTGCCAGCAGCCAAGACGGTCGGGAGCAGTTCTTC
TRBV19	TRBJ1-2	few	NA	CASSNVGTTLYGYTF	TGTGCCAGTAGTAATGTCGGCACGACTTTGTATGGCTACACCTTC
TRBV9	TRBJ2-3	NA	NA	CASSPTHALAPSTDTQYF	TGTGCCAGCAGCCCAACCCACGCCTTAGCACCTAGCACAGATACGCAGTATTTT
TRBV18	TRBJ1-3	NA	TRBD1	CASFLGQGRNGNTIYF	TGTGCCAGCTTCCTAGGACAGGGCCGGAATGGAAACACCATATATTTT
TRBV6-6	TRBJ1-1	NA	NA	CASRTQGMNTEAFF	TGTGCCAGCCGGACCCAGGGGATGAACACTGAAGCTTTCTTT
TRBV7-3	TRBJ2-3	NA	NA	CASSLGEGDTQYF	TGTGCCAGCAGCCTAGGGGAAGGAGATACGCAGTATTTT
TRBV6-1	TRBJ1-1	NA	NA	CASSERRGYTEAFF	TGTGCCAGCAGTGAAAGGAGGGGCTACACTGAAGCTTTCTTT
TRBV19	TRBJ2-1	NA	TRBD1	CASSTTRRDRGYHEQFF	TGTGCCAGTAGTACCACCCGCCGGGACAGGGGGTATCATGAGCAGTTCTTC
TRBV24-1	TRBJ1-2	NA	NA	CATSDQSGYGYTF	TGTGCCACCAGTGACCAATCAGGGTATGGCTACACCTTC
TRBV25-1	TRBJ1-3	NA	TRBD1	CASSELGGGNGNTIYF	TGTGCCAGCAGTGAATTAGGAGGGGGCAACGGAAACACCATATATTTT
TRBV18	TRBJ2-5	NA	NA	CASSASEVGTQYF	TGTGCCAGCTCCGCCTCCGAGGTCGGGACCCAGTACTTC
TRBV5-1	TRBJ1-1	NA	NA	CASSPIQATEAFF	TGCGCCAGCAGCCCCATTCAGGCTACTGAAGCTTTCTTT
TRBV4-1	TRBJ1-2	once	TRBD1	CASSRGGTGGGGYTF	TGCGCCAGCAGCCGCGGTGGCACAGGGGGGGGAGGCTACACCTTC
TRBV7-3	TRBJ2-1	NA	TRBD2	CASSLGLAGERRVNEQFF	TGTGCCAGCAGCTTAGGACTAGCGGGAGAGAGGAGGGTAAATGAGCAGTTCTTC
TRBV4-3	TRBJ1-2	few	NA	CASSQDRSRQGYTF	TGCGCCAGCAGCCAAGATCGGAGTCGGCAGGGCTACACCTTC
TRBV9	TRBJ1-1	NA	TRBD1	CASSGQGSEAFF	TGTGCCAGCAGCGGACAGGGGAGTGAAGCTTTCTTT
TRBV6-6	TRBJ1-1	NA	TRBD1	CASSLRTGNTEAFF	TGTGCCAGCAGTTTGAGGACAGGGAACACTGAAGCTTTCTTT
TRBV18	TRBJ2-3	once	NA	CASSPRTDTQYF	TGTGCCAGCTCACCCAGAACAGATACGCAGTATTTT
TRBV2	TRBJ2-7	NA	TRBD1	CASRQGSYEQYF	TGTGCCAGCCGACAGGGAAGCTACGAGCAGTACTTC
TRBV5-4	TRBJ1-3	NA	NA	CASSFDSYSGNTIYF	TGTGCCAGCAGCTTCGACTCATACTCTGGAAACACCATATATTTT
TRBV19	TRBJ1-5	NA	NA	CASSIDSPGQWSNQPQHF	TGTGCCAGTAGTATAGACTCACCGGGACAATGGAGCAATCAGCCCCAGCATTTT
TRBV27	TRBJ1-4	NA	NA	CASKNEGANEKLFF	TGTGCCAGCAAAAACGAGGGTGCTAATGAAAAACTGTTTTTT
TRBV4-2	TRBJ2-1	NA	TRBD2	CASSHDTGTSGYNEQFF	TGTGCCAGCAGCCACGATACCGGGACTAGCGGTTACAATGAGCAGTTCTTC
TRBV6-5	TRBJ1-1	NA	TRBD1	CASSQGAHTEAFF	TGTGCCAGCAGCCAGGGGGCGCACACTGAAGCTTTCTTT
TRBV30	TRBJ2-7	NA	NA	CAWSVSPNSYEQYF	TGTGCCTGGAGTGTAAGCCCAAACTCCTACGAGCAGTACTTC
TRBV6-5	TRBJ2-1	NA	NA	CASSYSGDNEQFF	TGTGCCAGCAGTTATTCAGGGGACAATGAGCAGTTCTTC
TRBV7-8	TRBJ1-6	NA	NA	CASSLAAAPLHF	TGTGCCAGCAGCTTGGCGGCCGCACCCCTCCACTTT
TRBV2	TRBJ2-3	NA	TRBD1	CASRKDGGQGDPTDTQYF	TGTGCCAGCAGGAAGGATGGAGGACAGGGAGACCCCACAGATACGCAGTATTTT
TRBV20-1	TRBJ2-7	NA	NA	CSALYYEQYF	TGCAGTGCTCTTTACTACGAGCAGTACTTC
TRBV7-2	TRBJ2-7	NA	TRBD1	CASSLEGPSRGIYEQYF	TGTGCCAGCAGCTTAGAAGGTCCCTCCAGGGGGATCTACGAGCAGTACTTC
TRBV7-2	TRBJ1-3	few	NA	CASSEELGGNTIYF	TGTGCCAGCAGCGAAGAATTGGGGGGGAACACCATATATTTT
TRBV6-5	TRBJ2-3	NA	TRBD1	CATCLGQPGTDTQYF	TGTGCCACTTGCCTGGGACAGCCTGGCACAGATACGCAGTATTTT
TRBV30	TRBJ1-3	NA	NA	CAWRIGGGSGGRRNTIYF	TGTGCCTGGAGAATTGGTGGGGGTTCCGGGGGGAGAAGAAACACCATATATTTT
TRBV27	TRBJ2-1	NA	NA	CASRRTALNEQFF	TGTGCCAGCAGGCGGACAGCGCTCAATGAGCAGTTCTTC
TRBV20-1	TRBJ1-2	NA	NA	CSANGEDGYTF	TGCAGTGCTAACGGAGAGGATGGCTACACCTTC
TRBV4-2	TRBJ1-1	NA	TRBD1	CASSPDRDYTEAFF	TGTGCCAGCAGCCCGGACAGGGACTACACTGAAGCTTTCTTT
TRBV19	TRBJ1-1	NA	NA	CASSMGSLGGNTEAFF	TGTGCCAGTAGTATGGGGAGTTTGGGGGGGAACACTGAAGCTTTCTTT
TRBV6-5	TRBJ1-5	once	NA	CASSLGEGGNQPQHF	TGTGCCAGCAGTTTAGGGGAGGGTGGCAATCAGCCCCAGCATTTT
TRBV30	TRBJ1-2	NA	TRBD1	CAWIQGDTLFGYTF	TGTGCCTGGATACAGGGGGATACCCTATTTGGCTACACCTTC